This T cell receptor (beta chain) was sequenced for a study of T cells after yellow fever vaccination. Whole-study results and caveats: Clones that expanded after primary vaccination mostly reappeared after the booster (roughly 96% CD4, 88% CD8).

MiXCR, run by TCRdb on the 5' RACE reads, gives a single entry per CDR3 protein. The data hold 550,000 to 750,000 distinct CDR3 sequences, with approximately 12% observed a single time. V shed 3 bases and J 5 bases; nucleotides not matched to a gene: 3. Germline values: CDR1 KGHSH, CDR2 LQKENI. The CDR3 runs to 14 residues. Comments on this clonotype: The antigen remains undetermined.

The chain has TRBV18 and TRBJ2-7; 11 bases line up with TRBD2. Material: PBMCs, obtained on the day of the yellow fever booster vaccination. This receptor was taken from a man aged 25 to 45 who received the YFV17D yellow fever vaccine. CDR3 loop: CASSPIAGGNEQYF. CDR3 nucleotide sequence: TGTGCCAGCTCACCGATAGCGGGAGGGAACGAGCAGTACTTC.